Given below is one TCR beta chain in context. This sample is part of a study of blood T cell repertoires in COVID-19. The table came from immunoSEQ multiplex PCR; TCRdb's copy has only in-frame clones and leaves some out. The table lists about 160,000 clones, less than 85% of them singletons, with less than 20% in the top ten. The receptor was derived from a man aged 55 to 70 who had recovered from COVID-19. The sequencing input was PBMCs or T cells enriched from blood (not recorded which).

DNA for the CDR3: TGTGCCAGCAGCCCTCGTTCGAGGGCCGAAAGGGATGGCTACACCTTC. As protein: CASSPRSRAERDGYTF. The chain has TRBV5-6 and TRBJ1-2; D not certain. The germline V gene encodes CDR1 SGHDT and CDR2 YYEEEE. V was pared by 4 bases and J by 6 bases, with 22 bases between. The CDR3 sequence is 16 residues long. Variable domain in full (rest from reference TRBV5-6 and TRBJ1-2): DAGVTQSPTHLIKTRGQQVTLRCSPKSGHDTVSWYQQALGQGPQFIFQYYEEEERQRGNFPDRFSGHQFPNYSSELNVNALLLGDSALYLCASSPRSRAERDGYTFGSGTRLTVV.